This TCR beta chain was identified during a study of Graves' ophthalmopathy and Graves' hyperthyroidism. Excluded: other autoimmune disease, uncontrolled infection, pregnancy or lactation. The diagnostic workup employed clinical symptoms, serum thyroxine, TRAb, thyroid ultrasound and orbital computed tomography. Worth noting for this clonotype: Relative to the germline gene, one junction end is altered; a read error may explain this.

Germline assignment: CDR1 SQVTM and CDR2 ANQGSEA. The CDR3 runs to 14 residues. Amplification targeted the TCR beta CDR3 regions, with RNA transcripts as the source material. RT-PCR with HTBI primers came first, then second-round multiplex PCR. TCRdb reprocessed the multiplex PCR reads with MiXCR, giving one entry per CDR3 protein. Of 600,000 to 700,000 distinct CDR3 sequences in the sample, over 40% are singletons; the top ten hold over 2.5%. This clonotype was sampled from an adult man with Graves' ophthalmopathy. Sample: peripheral blood. The chain recombines TRBV29-1 with TRBJ2-7; D is perhaps TRBD2 (5 bases). The CDR3 DNA is TGCGGCGTTGTGGTATCGAGCGGCTCCTACGAGCAGTACTTC. Translating it yields CGVVVSSGSYEQYF.